Following are 20 T cell receptor beta chains from one sample sequenced in a study of T cells in Graves' hyperthyroidism and ophthalmopathy. Authors of the study amplified TCR beta CDR3 regions from RNA transcripts. First-round RT-PCR targeting the TCR CDR3 was performed with the HTBI primer set. In TCRdb, the multiplex PCR reads were re-called with MiXCR into one record per CDR3 protein. This table has more than 550,000 distinct CDR3 sequences, just under 45% appearing once. Sequencing was done on a sample of peripheral blood or thyroid tissue (not recorded which). The receptors come from an adult man with Graves' disease, either hyperthyroidism or ophthalmopathy (not recorded which).

This chain links TRBV29-1 with TRBJ1-1; TRBD1 aligns across 9 bases. Trimming at V came to 3 bases and at J to 1 base, leaving 6 bases not matched to a gene. The germline V gene encodes CDR1 SQVTM and CDR2 ANQGSEA. The CDR3 contains 15 residues. CDR3 loop: CSVEWDRDWNTEAFF. Written as DNA, the CDR3 is TGCAGCGTTGAGTGGGACAGGGACTGGAACACTGAAGCTTTCTTT. Looking up the rest from reference TRBV29-1 and TRBJ1-1 gives the full variable domain: SAVISQKPSRDICQRGTSLTIQCQVDSQVTMMFWYRQQPGQSLTLIATANQGSEATYESGFVIDKFPISRPNLTFSTLTVSNMSPEDSSIYLCSVEWDRDWNTEAFFGQGTRLTVV.

As for this clonotype: At one boundary the junction diverges from the germline segment, which might be a read error. V is TRBV5-1 and J is TRBJ1-1, with D unresolved. Germline V gene sequence: CDR1 SGHRS, CDR2 YFSETQ. The CDR3 has 14 amino acids. The CDR3: CAGSLGEWNTEAFF. In DNA, the CDR3 is TGCGCCGGCAGCCTCGGGGAGTGGAACACTGAAGCTTTCTTT. Full variable domain (remainder filled in from reference TRBV5-1 and TRBJ1-1): KAGVTQTPRYLIKTRGQQVTLSCSPISGHRSVSWYQQTPGQGLQFLFEYFSETQRNKGNFPGRFSGRQFSNSRSEMNVSTLELGDSALYLCAGSLGEWNTEAFFGQGTRLTVV.

This clonotype has just a few counts. The chain combines TRBV24-1 with TRBJ1-1; 9 nucleotides agree with TRBD1. Germline trimming cut 7 bases from V and 3 bases from J; bases unmatched to any gene: 11. Germline assignment: CDR1 KGHDR and CDR2 SFDVKD. The CDR3 is 16 residues long. CDR3 protein: CATRLQGAGRYTEAFF. CDR3 coding DNA: TGTGCCACCAGACTACAGGGGGCAGGCAGGTACACTGAAGCTTTCTTT.

This chain uses TRBV6-5 with TRBJ2-5, with 9 nucleotides matching TRBD2. This CDR3 is built from 15 residues. With 4 bases clipped from V and 1 base from J, the junction kept 4 bases outside the gene matches. CDR1 and CDR2 from the germline V gene are MNHEY and SVGAGI. The CDR3 protein is CASSLAGGAQETQYF. The CDR3 bases are TGTGCCAGCAGTTTGGCGGGAGGGGCCCAAGAGACCCAGTACTTC.

The chain carries TRBV6-5 and TRBJ2-7; 8 nucleotides line up with TRBD2. The CDR3 is made up of 14 amino acids. Germline-derived CDR1 and CDR2 are MNHEY and SVGAGI. V was pared by 5 bases and J by 2 bases, with 5 bases of the junction left unmatched. CDR3 in DNA: TGTGCCAGCAGTCCTTTAGCGGGGACCTACGAGCAGTACTTC. It yields the protein CASSPLAGTYEQYF.

This clonotype appeared a few times. The V and J genes are TRBV12-3 or TRBV12-4 and TRBJ1-5; D is perhaps TRBD1 (5 bases). Trimming stripped 0 bases from V and 12 bases from J, with 21 bases between. CDR3 length: 16 residues. The CDR3 bases are TGTGCCAGCAGTTTAGCGGAGCCGGGGACCCCTCACGGCCAGCATTTT. Protein product: CASSLAEPGTPHGQHF.

This clonotype was picked up many times. This chain joins TRBV10-3 and TRBJ1-1; TRBD1 agrees at 7 bases. This CDR3 comprises 14 residues. From germline, CDR1 is ENHRY and CDR2 SYGVKD. Trimming at V came to 7 bases and at J to 6 bases, leaving 11 bases not matched to a gene. Written as DNA, the CDR3 is TGTGCCATCATTTATCCCCAAACAGGGGCTGAAGCTTTCTTT. Translated, it gives CAIIYPQTGAEAFF.

Of note for this clonotype: This may stem from a read error, because a much larger clone lies one nucleotide away. In this CDR3 the conserved last residue, phenylalanine or tryptophan, is missing, so a read error is likely. This chain links TRBV5-1 with TRBJ1-1; tentative D call: TRBD1 (6 bases). Per germline, CDR1 SGHRS and CDR2 YFSETQ. The ends were cut back, 2 bases at V and 11 bases at J, with 16 bases in the middle. The CDR3 extends over 13 amino acids. Written as DNA, the CDR3 is TGCGCCAGCAGCTTCACCCGGGACACCCTGGCTTTCATT. Its protein is CASSFTRDTLAFI.

Here the CDR3 reads CASSQEAGFFTEAFF. The CDR3 coding sequence is TGCGCCAGCAGCCAAGAAGCCGGGTTTTTCACTGAAGCTTTCTTT. The V and J genes are TRBV4-1 and TRBJ1-1; the D is unclear. The CDR3 loop spans 15 amino acids. Looked up from germline, CDR1 is MGHRA and CDR2 is YSYEKL. V was pared by 0 bases and J by 4 bases, with 12 bases between.

A remark on this clonotype: Sequence at one end of the junction differs from germline and may be a read error. The chain has TRBV7-9 and TRBJ1-2; D is perhaps TRBD1 (5 bases). The CDR3 covers 16 residues. Germline V gives CDR1 SEHNR, CDR2 FQNEAQ (reference sequence). The CDR3 nucleotides are TGCGCCAGCAGCCAAGACGAGGTCAGGGCCAACTATGGCTACACCTTC. This sequence encodes CASSQDEVRANYGYTF.

The chain combines TRBV7-2 with TRBJ2-5; TRBD2 matches at 7 bases. This CDR3 is 14 amino acids long. Per germline, CDR1 SGHTA and CDR2 FQGNSA. Trimming removed 5 bases from V and 5 bases from J; junction bases left unmatched: 8. The CDR3, as DNA: TGTGCCAGCAGCCTAAGCACCGGGAGGGAGACCCAGTACTTC. It specifies CASSLSTGRETQYF. The whole variable domain, filled in from reference TRBV7-2 and TRBJ2-5, reads GAGVSQSPSNKVTEKGKDVELRCDPISGHTALYWYRQSLGQGLEFLIYFQGNSAPDKSGLPSDRFSAERTGGSVSTLTIQRTQQEDSAVYLCASSLSTGRETQYFGPGTRLLVL.

This clonotype occurred many times. The J gene is TRBJ1-3, the V gene TRBV7-6; TRBD1 is a possible D gene (5 bases). Germline values: CDR1 SGHVS, CDR2 FNYEAQ. Trimming stripped 4 bases from V and 3 bases from J, with 16 bases between. The length of the CDR3 is 16 residues. The CDR3 protein is CASSSQFGASGNTIYF. The CDR3 DNA sequence: TGTGCCAGCAGCTCGCAATTCGGGGCCAGTGGAAACACCATATATTTT.

This clonotype was detected only once. The chain combines TRBV29-1 with TRBJ1-1; perhaps TRBD1 as D (5 bases). Trimming cost V 8 bases and J 6 bases, with 13 bases left between them. The CDR3 is 11 residues long. Germline CDR1 is SQVTM and CDR2 is ANQGSEA. The CDR3 sequence is CSLAGRAEAFF. The CDR3 nucleotides are TGCAGCTTAGCGGGGCGAGCTGAAGCTTTCTTT.

V usage is TRBV25-1 and J usage is TRBJ1-2; 7 nucleotides agree with TRBD1. V trimming: 8 bases; J trimming: 8 bases; junction bases outside the gene matches: 8. The CDR3 has 12 residues. Germline V gene sequence: CDR1 MGHDK, CDR2 SYGVNS. DNA of the CDR3: TGTGCCAGCGAGACGACAGGGAACGGCTACACCTTC. Its translation: CASETTGNGYTF.

The chain couples TRBV6-6 to TRBJ1-4; maybe TRBD1 (6 bases). Trimming shortened V by 11 bases and J by 4 bases, and 14 bases separated the two germline ends. The CDR3 consists of 13 residues. Germline CDR1 MNHNY, CDR2 SVGAGI (reference sequence). The CDR3 sequence: CAAKGVGNEKLFF. The CDR3 DNA is TGTGCCGCAAAGGGGGTTGGTAATGAAAAACTGTTTTTT.

Turning to this clonotype: The conserved closing phenylalanine or tryptophan is absent in this CDR3, likely reflecting a read error. The DNA is left out, because the CDR3 cannot be placed on it with certainty; the CDR3 is given as TCRdb lists it. The rearrangement links TRBV10-3 to TRBJ1-6. Ends included, the CDR3 has 10 residues. Germline V gene data show CDR1 as ENHRY and CDR2 as SYGVKD. This CDR3 reads CAISEGRILY.

The V call is TRBV19, the J call TRBJ1-5, with 8 positions matching TRBD1. The V segment lost 3 bases and the J segment 5 bases; nucleotides outside the gene matches: 6. The CDR3 is 15 amino acids. The germline CDR1 and CDR2 sequences are LNHDA and SQIVND (reference sequence). The CDR3 nucleotides are TGTGCCAGTAGTATTTCGACAGGGGTTTATCAGCCCCAGCATTTT. The encoded protein is CASSISTGVYQPQHF. The whole variable domain, filled in from reference TRBV19 and TRBJ1-5, reads DGGITQSPKYLFRKEGQNVTLSCEQNLNHDAMYWYRQDPGQGLRLIYYSQIVNDFQKGDIAEGYSVSREKKESFPLTVTSAQKNPTAFYLCASSISTGVYQPQHFGDGTRLSIL.

This clonotype turned up a few times. This chain joins TRBV12-3 or TRBV12-4 and TRBJ2-5; D is possibly TRBD1 or TRBD2 (6 bases each). This CDR3 contains 16 residues. V shed 2 bases and J shed 5 bases, with 18 bases lying between them. The CDR3 bases are TGTGCCAGCAGTTTATACAGGGCACTCGGGAGTGAGACCCAGTACTTC. This translates into CASSLYRALGSETQYF.

This clonotype has a single count. This could be a read error, since a much larger clone is one nucleotide away. The V and J genes are TRBV7-2 and TRBJ1-1; D not certain. This CDR3 has 13 amino acids. Germline V gene lookup returns CDR1 SGHTA and CDR2 FQGNSA. V was clipped by 5 bases and J by 7 bases, with 14 bases between them. The DNA of the CDR3 is TGTGCCAGCAGCCACAGCGACAATAATGAAGCTTTCTTT. This sequence encodes CASSHSDNNEAFF.

V gene TRBV2 combines with J gene TRBJ1-4, with D unresolved. This CDR3 is 15 amino acids long. Germline-derived CDR1 and CDR2 are SNHLY and FYNNEI. The V gene lost 5 bases and the J gene lost 6 bases, with 16 bases spanning the gap. CDR3 coding DNA: TGTGCCAGCAGTCAAGACATCTACTCGGATGAAAAACTGTTTTTT. It codes for CASSQDIYSDEKLFF.